This TCR beta chain was documented in a study of vaccination effects on CD4 cells after COVID-19. Details on this clone: No antigen is known for it.

Deletions cut 6 bases from V and 6 bases from J, with 6 bases between. Germline V gene lookup returns CDR1 MNHNY and CDR2 SVGAGI (reference sequence). The CDR3 runs 11 residues. Sequencing was performed with immunoSEQ multiplex PCR; in TCRdb, only in-frame clones are kept and a portion is missing. The table shows 30,000 or so clones, with about 67% occurring only once. Viral peptide pools were used in the ViraFEST assay to expand antigen-specific CD4+ T cells, and sequencing came afterward. Culture lasted 10 days before CD4+ T cell isolation. The participants, recipients of two vaccine doses, got either BNT162b2 or mRNA-1273.

The specimen comprised CD4+ T cells from PBMCs cultured with HCoV-NL63 spike peptides, sampled after COVID-19 vaccination. The sequence came from a human donor who received a COVID-19 vaccine. This rearrangement joins TRBV6-6 to TRBJ2-4; D unclear. The CDR3 nucleotides are TGTGCCAGCAGCTCCTCAAACATTCAGTACTTC. Its protein product is CASSSSNIQYF.